This T cell receptor (beta chain) was identified during a study of T cell changes during pregnancy in multiple sclerosis. V was pared by 5 bases and J by 3 bases, with 14 bases between. CDR1 and CDR2 (germline): MNHEY, SVGAGI. The CDR3 contains 14 residues. Sequenced by immunoSEQ multiplex PCR; TCRdb stores in-frame clones only, minus some. This sample has 100,000 or so clones; about 92% occur once, and the top ten carry 1% to 1.5%. The chain links TRBV6-5 to TRBJ2-7, with a weak D call TRBD1 (5 bases). The specimen comprised peripheral blood, sampled in the second trimester of pregnancy. This clonotype originated in a female donor with multiple sclerosis, enrolled in a pregnancy study. The CDR3 reads CASSLQPRGYEQYF. The CDR3 coding sequence is TGTGCCAGCAGTCTACAGCCAAGGGGCTACGAGCAGTACTTC.